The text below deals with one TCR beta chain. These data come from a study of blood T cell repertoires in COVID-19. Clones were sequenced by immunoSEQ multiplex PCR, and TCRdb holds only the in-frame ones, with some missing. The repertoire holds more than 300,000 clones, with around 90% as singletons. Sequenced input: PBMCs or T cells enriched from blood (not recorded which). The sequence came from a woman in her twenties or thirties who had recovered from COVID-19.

CDR3 loop: CAWSVGRGNYGYTF. The CDR3 DNA is TGTGCCTGGAGTGTTGGCAGGGGCAACTATGGCTACACCTTC. The chain is built from TRBV30 and TRBJ1-2, with D tentatively TRBD1 (6 bases). CDR1 GTSNPN and CDR2 SVGIG come from the germline V gene (reference sequence). The CDR3 spans 14 residues. Trimming removed 0 bases at V and 2 bases at J, with 10 bases between.